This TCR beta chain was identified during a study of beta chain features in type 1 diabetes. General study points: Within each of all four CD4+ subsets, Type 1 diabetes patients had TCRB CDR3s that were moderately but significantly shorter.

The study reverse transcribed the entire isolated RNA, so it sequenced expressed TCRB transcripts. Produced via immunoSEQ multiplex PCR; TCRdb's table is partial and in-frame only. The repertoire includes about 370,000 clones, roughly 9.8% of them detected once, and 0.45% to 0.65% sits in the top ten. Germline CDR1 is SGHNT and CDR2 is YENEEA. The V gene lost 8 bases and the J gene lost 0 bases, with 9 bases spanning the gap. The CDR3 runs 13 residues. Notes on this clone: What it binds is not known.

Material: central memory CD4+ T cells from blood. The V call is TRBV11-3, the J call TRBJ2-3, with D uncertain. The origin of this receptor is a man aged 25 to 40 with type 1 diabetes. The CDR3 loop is CASAIGSTDTQYF. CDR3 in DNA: TGTGCCAGCGCTATAGGCAGCACAGATACGCAGTATTTT.